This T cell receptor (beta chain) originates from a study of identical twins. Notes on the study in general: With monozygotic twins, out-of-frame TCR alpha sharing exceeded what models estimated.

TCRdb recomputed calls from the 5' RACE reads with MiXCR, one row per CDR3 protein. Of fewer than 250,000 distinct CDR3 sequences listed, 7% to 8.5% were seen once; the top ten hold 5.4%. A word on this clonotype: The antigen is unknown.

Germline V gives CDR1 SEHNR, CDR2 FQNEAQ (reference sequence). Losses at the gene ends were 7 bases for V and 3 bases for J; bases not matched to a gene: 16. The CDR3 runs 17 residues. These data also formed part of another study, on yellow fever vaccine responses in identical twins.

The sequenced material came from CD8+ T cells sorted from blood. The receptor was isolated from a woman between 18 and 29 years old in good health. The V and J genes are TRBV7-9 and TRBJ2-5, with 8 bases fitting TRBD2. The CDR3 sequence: CASTKPAPGLDKETQYF. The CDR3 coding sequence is TGTGCCAGCACAAAACCTGCCCCGGGACTAGATAAAGAGACCCAGTACTTC.